This record looks at one TCR beta chain sequence and its context. There are 14 residues in the CDR3. The V segment lost 8 bases and the J segment 7 bases; nucleotides outside the gene matches: 8. Germline values: CDR1 SNHLY, CDR2 FYNNEI. These data come from a study of blood T cell repertoires in COVID-19. Study overall: Samples of COVID-19 (acute and convalescent) were obtained from the United States, Italy and Spain. In each case, the material was cDNA or gDNA derived from T cells, B-cell-depleted T cells, or PBMCs.

Original data processing: Nucleated cell counts were estimated from reference gene primer amplification. Clones were read by immunoSEQ multiplex PCR, and TCRdb kept only the in-frame ones, dropping some. V, J and clone size are taken as reported in that table, and D and trimming were inferred from the DNA itself. This sample has 30,000 to 40,000 clones, with about 78% found just once. Input material: peripheral blood. This sequence joins TRBV2 and TRBJ1-4, with 9 bases aligning to TRBD1. This sequence originates from a woman aged 55-70 years with acute or convalescent COVID-19. The CDR3 loop is CASSRQGVREKLFF. In nucleotides, the CDR3 is TGTGCCAGCTCGAGACAGGGGGTACGTGAAAAACTGTTTTTT.